This TCR beta chain was identified during a study of brain T cells in children with intractable seizures. Described time point: blood from clinic visit 5 months post-surgery; TSC patient then seizure free. Repertoires were generated with immunoSEQ multiplex PCR, while TCRdb's copy carries only in-frame clones and drops some. The table records a few hundred thousand clones, over 90% of them present only once. V was shortened by 0 bases and J by 0 bases, with 17 bases between the two germline ends. Germline V lookup: CDR1 LGHDT, CDR2 YNNKEL (reference sequence). There are 18 residues in the CDR3. This clone was seen once.

The input for sequencing was peripheral blood, taken about 5 months after surgery. V usage is TRBV3-1 (or the pseudogene TRBV3-2) and J usage is TRBJ1-2; D gene uncertain. The receptor was isolated from a boy in the first two years of life with tuberous sclerosis and intractable seizures. CDR3: CASSQDAVAELANYGYTF. The CDR3 DNA sequence: TGTGCCAGCAGCCAAGATGCCGTGGCAGAACTAGCTAACTATGGCTACACCTTC.